This T cell receptor (beta chain) was recovered during a study of Graves' ophthalmopathy and Graves' hyperthyroidism. Study-level results: For predicting ophthalmopathy progression, the model had nearly 71% sensitivity and approximately 72% specificity. A majority of expanded thyroid clonotypes exceeding 0.001 frequency were likewise present in blood. Ophthalmopathy was separated from stable hyperthyroidism by a 13-signature model with 85% to 90% sensitivity and 81.08% specificity.

Orbital computed tomography, together with clinical symptoms, serum thyroxine, TRAb and thyroid ultrasound, was used for diagnosis. RNA transcripts provided the template for amplifying TCR beta CDR3 regions. RT-PCR was first run with HTBI primers, then multiplex PCR in a second round. MiXCR was run by TCRdb on the multiplex PCR reads, yielding one entry per CDR3 protein. The sample carries roughly 300,000 distinct CDR3 sequences, roughly 17% recorded once. V dropped 3 bases and J dropped 0 bases, with 9 bases sitting between them. The CDR3 sequence is 15 residues long. With respect to this clonotype: Its specificity is unknown.

The sequence was obtained from an adult man with Graves' ophthalmopathy. Source material: peripheral blood. J is TRBJ1-5 and V is TRBV12-3 or TRBV12-4, with D possibly TRBD1 on 5 matching bases. The chain's CDR3 is CASSFQGYSNQPQHF. Written as DNA, the CDR3 is TGTGCCAGCAGTTTCCAGGGATATAGCAATCAGCCCCAGCATTTT.